These 22 T cell receptor beta chains were all obtained from the same sample, sequenced in a study of shared clonotypes between healthy human individuals. Method: immunoSEQ multiplex PCR; TCRdb's copy keeps in-frame clones and lacks some. The sample has about 680,000 clones; 60% to 80% are singletons. The material sequenced was memory CD4+ T cells sorted from blood. Noted subset: CD45RA-negative fraction. These receptors all come from a woman aged 30 to 39 in good health.

The chain couples TRBV27 to TRBJ1-1; D gene ambiguous. Germline V CDR1 and CDR2: MNHEY, SMNVEV (reference sequence). V shed 0 bases and J shed 3 bases, with 14 bases lying between them. CDR3 length: 16 amino acids. The CDR3 nucleotides are TGTGCCAGCAGTTTATCGGCTCTCCGACTTTACACTGAAGCTTTCTTT. It translates to CASSLSALRLYTEAFF.

There are a few counts of this clone. The chain is built from TRBV7-2 and TRBJ2-3; D perhaps matches TRBD2 (5 bases). CDR1 is SGHTA, CDR2 FQGNSA, per germline. Trimming shortened V by 5 bases and J by 5 bases, and 14 bases separated the two germline ends. The CDR3 sequence is 14 residues long. CDR3 sequence: CASSPGPSGDTQYF. The CDR3 DNA reads TGTGCCAGCAGCCCCGGGCCCAGCGGAGATACGCAGTATTTT.

The chain is built from TRBV11-2 and TRBJ2-1; 11 bases map to TRBD2. Germline values: CDR1 SGHAT, CDR2 FQNNGV. V lost 5 bases, J lost 7 bases, and 10 bases stayed unmatched. There are 16 residues in the CDR3. The CDR3 reads CASSPSLSGRANEQFF. The CDR3 DNA reads as TGTGCCAGCAGCCCCTCCCTTAGCGGGAGGGCGAATGAGCAGTTCTTC.

This rearrangement joins TRBV11-2 to TRBJ2-7; tentatively, D is TRBD1 or TRBD2 (5 bases each). Looked up from germline, CDR1 is SGHAT and CDR2 is FQNNGV. Trimming cost V 5 bases and J 3 bases, with 23 bases left between them. This CDR3 region has 17 residues. The CDR3 protein is CASSPIRQGPPGYEQYF. In DNA, the CDR3 is TGTGCCAGCAGCCCAATCCGGCAGGGACCGCCCGGCTACGAGCAGTACTTC.

J is TRBJ1-1 and V is TRBV18; D remains ambiguous. Germline V CDR1 and CDR2: KGHSH, LQKENI. The CDR3 has 13 amino acids. Trimming took off 3 bases at V and 5 bases at J, with 10 bases between the two ends. CDR3 loop: CASSPDRWTEAFF. CDR3 in DNA: TGTGCCAGCTCACCTGACCGGTGGACTGAAGCTTTCTTT.

CDR3 in DNA: TGCGCCAGCCGTGGGGGGTTTGGCTATGGCTACACCTTC. It encodes CASRGGFGYGYTF. The V and J genes are TRBV4-1 and TRBJ1-2, with D possibly TRBD1 on 5 matching bases. Trimming left V 8 bases short and J 4 bases short, with 14 bases between. CDR3 length: 13 residues. Germline CDR1 is MGHRA and CDR2 is YSYEKL.

In this sample, this clone turned up once. The chain employs TRBV2 and TRBJ2-7; TRBD2 matches at 8 bases. This CDR3 is built from 18 residues. V gave up 1 base and J gave up 4 bases; unmatched junction bases: 15. In germline, CDR1 is SNHLY, CDR2 FYNNEI. The CDR3, as DNA: TGTGCCAGCAGTGAAGGTGTACTAGCGGAAAGTAAACGATACGAGCAGTACTTC. The encoded protein is CASSEGVLAESKRYEQYF.

This chain links TRBV28 with TRBJ2-7, with 7 nucleotides matching TRBD1. The ends lost 6 bases at V and 3 bases at J; junction bases unmatched: 8. From germline, CDR1 is MDHEN and CDR2 SYDVKM. CDR3 length: 14 residues. CDR3 in amino acids: CASSRQGSHYEQYF. The CDR3 DNA is TGTGCCAGCAGCCGACAGGGTTCCCACTACGAGCAGTACTTC.

This clone appeared many times. The V and J genes are TRBV25-1 and TRBJ2-5; no definite D call. V gave up 4 bases and J gave up 0 bases, with 9 bases separating them. Germline loops: CDR1 MGHDK, CDR2 SYGVNS. There are 14 residues in the CDR3. The CDR3 spells CASSGRVYQETQYF. The CDR3 DNA reads TGTGCCAGCAGTGGGAGAGTGTACCAAGAGACCCAGTACTTC.

This clone was seen a few times. The chain employs TRBV30 and TRBJ2-2; maybe TRBD2 (6 bases). The CDR3 extends over 15 amino acids. In germline, CDR1 is GTSNPN, CDR2 SVGIG (reference sequence). V lost 2 bases and J 2 bases, leaving 12 bases between the germline ends. CDR3 nucleotide sequence: TGTGCCTGGAGTACGCCGGGAGATAACACCGGGGAGCTGTTTTTT. It encodes CAWSTPGDNTGELFF.

V is TRBV5-1 and J is TRBJ2-6; D is perhaps TRBD2 (5 bases). There are 20 residues in the CDR3. The germline V gene has CDR1 SGHRS and CDR2 YFSETQ. V lost 0 bases and J lost 0, with 19 bases in between. Here the CDR3 reads CASSLGGGPRVGSGANVLTF. The CDR3 DNA follows: TGCGCCAGCAGCTTGGGAGGAGGCCCTAGGGTCGGCTCTGGGGCCAACGTCCTGACTTTC. The variable domain in full, completed from reference TRBV5-1 and TRBJ2-6, reads KAGVTQTPRYLIKTRGQQVTLSCSPISGHRSVSWYQQTPGQGLQFLFEYFSETQRNKGNFPGRFSGRQFSNSRSEMNVSTLELGDSALYLCASSLGGGPRVGSGANVLTFGAGSRLTVL.

The chain is built from TRBV1 and TRBJ1-5. TRBV1 is assigned pseudogene status. This CDR3 is built from 15 residues. CDR3 loop: CTSSQGGRSNQPQHF. CDR3 nucleotide sequence: TGCACCAGCAGCCAAGGTGGGCGGAGCAATCAGCCCCAGCATTTT.

This chain links TRBV4-2 with TRBJ1-4, with TRBD1 identical over 10 bases. The germline gives CDR1 LGHNA, CDR2 YNFKEQ. V shed 2 bases and J 5 bases; nucleotides not matched to a gene: 5. The CDR3 sequence is 16 residues long. The CDR3 DNA reads TGTGCCAGCAGCCAAAGGGACAGGGGACACAATGAAAAACTGTTTTTT. Encoded protein: CASSQRDRGHNEKLFF.

There are a few counts of this clone. V gene TRBV28 combines with J gene TRBJ1-5; the D gene is possibly TRBD1 (6 bases). Germline CDR1 reads MDHEN; CDR2 reads SYDVKM. The V end lost 6 bases, the J end lost 5 bases, and 17 bases lay between the germline ends. The CDR3 covers 15 residues. CDR3 DNA: TGTGCCAGCAGGGTCGGGGGGCAGACTGATCAGCCCCAGCATTTT. It translates to CASRVGGQTDQPQHF.

The genes are TRBV6-6 and TRBJ2-1, with TRBD2 identical over 10 bases. This CDR3 is 15 amino acids long. The V and J ends lost 5 bases and 5 bases, in that order; junction bases with no gene match: 6. CDR1 and CDR2 (germline): MNHNY, SVGAGI (reference sequence). The DNA for the CDR3 is TGTGCCAGCAGTACGGGGACTAGCGCTAACAATGAGCAGTTCTTC. Translation: CASSTGTSANNEQFF.

J is TRBJ2-1 and V is TRBV4-1; 12 positions agree with TRBD2. This CDR3 is 17 amino acids long. Unmatched junction bases numbered 9, after V lost 2 bases and J lost 7 bases. The germline CDR1 and CDR2 sequences are MGHRA and YSYEKL. The chain's CDR3 is CASSQFHTSGRSNEQFF. For the CDR3, the DNA is TGCGCCAGCAGCCAATTCCATACTAGCGGGAGGAGTAATGAGCAGTTCTTC.

The chain links TRBV5-5 to TRBJ1-5, with D maybe TRBD1 (6 bases). CDR1 SGHKS and CDR2 YYEKEE come from the germline V gene (reference sequence). V lost 0 bases to trimming and J lost 6 bases, with 13 bases between them. The CDR3 is 15 residues long. CDR3 residues: CASSLGQGTVQPQHF. For the CDR3, the DNA is TGTGCCAGCAGCTTGGGTCAGGGGACGGTTCAGCCCCAGCATTTT.

V is TRBV7-2 and J is TRBJ1-2; a weak D match, TRBD1 (5 bases). Trimming left V 4 bases short and J 4 bases short, with 10 bases between. Germline values: CDR1 SGHTA, CDR2 FQGNSA. This CDR3 comprises 13 residues. As DNA, the CDR3 is TGTGCCAGCAGCTCCCTTAGGGGCTATGGCTACACCTTC. Encoded protein: CASSSLRGYGYTF.

This clone was observed a single time. This chain uses TRBV7-9 with TRBJ2-3, with D possibly being TRBD1 or TRBD2 (5 bases each). CDR1 and CDR2 (germline): SEHNR, FQNEAQ (reference sequence). The CDR3 has 14 residues. V was clipped by 4 bases and J by 0 bases, with 8 bases between them. The CDR3 DNA reads TGTGCCAGCAGCTGGGGGTCTAGCACAGATACGCAGTATTTT. It specifies CASSWGSSTDTQYF.

With respect to this clone: The same CDR3 arises from other DNA sequences in this sample as well. The J gene is TRBJ2-1, the V gene TRBV18; D remains ambiguous. This CDR3 has 13 residues. In germline, CDR1 is KGHSH, CDR2 LQKENI. Trimming took 0 bases from V and 6 from J, leaving 6 bases between them. The DNA of the CDR3 is TGTGCCAGCTCACCACCATCCGGCAATGAGCAGTTCTTC. It is translated as CASSPPSGNEQFF.

The rearrangement joins TRBV28 to TRBJ1-4; D is ambiguous. Trimming removed 5 bases from V and 2 bases from J, with 9 bases in between. The CDR3 has 14 residues. Germline CDR1 MDHEN, CDR2 SYDVKM. The CDR3 loop reads CASSPWSTNEKLFF. The CDR3 DNA sequence: TGTGCCAGCAGTCCGTGGTCCACTAATGAAAAACTGTTTTTT.

The CDR3 DNA reads TGTGCCAGCAGCCCGGGACAAGGAACTTACAATGAGCAGTTCTTC. This translates into CASSPGQGTYNEQFF. The gene calls are TRBV6-6 and TRBJ2-1; TRBD1 might be the D (6 bases). This CDR3 region has 15 residues. CDR1 is MNHNY, CDR2 SVGAGI, per germline (reference sequence). The V and J ends lost 6 bases and 4 bases respectively, with 16 bases between them.